The sequence of this T cell receptor beta chain was determined in a study of response to subunit inactivated influenza vaccine. General study points: Each seasonal influenza vaccination recruits few new T cells, the authors suggested.

Concerning this clonotype itself: What it binds is unknown.

Using its own MiXCR run on the RT-PCR reads, TCRdb lists one record per CDR3 protein. Seen here are under 200,000 distinct CDR3 sequences, about 10% observed once, and the top ten hold about a third. Sequenced material: CD8+ T cells sorted from PBMCs, taken less than 30 months after vaccination. The receptor was derived from a man aged 50 to 75 who received an inactivated influenza vaccine.

The DNA for the CDR3 is TGCAGTGCGCCCCGGACAGGTATGGCTGAAGCTTTCTTT. This gives the protein CSAPRTGMAEAFF. The chain joins TRBV20-1 to TRBJ1-1, with 7 positions matching TRBD1. Germline CDR1 is DFQATT and CDR2 is SNEGSKA (reference sequence). Trimming took 6 bases from V and 6 from J; bases not matched to a gene: 10. The CDR3 consists of 13 residues.